This T cell receptor (beta chain) was captured by sequencing in a study of blood T cell repertoires in COVID-19. Study at large: COVID-19 samples from acute and convalescent phases originated in the United States, Italy and Spain. The analysed material was cDNA or gDNA that came from T cells, B-cell-depleted T cells, or PBMCs.

The V gene end was trimmed by 6 bases and the J gene end by 2 bases; junction bases not matched to a gene: 13. This CDR3 comprises 18 residues. Germline CDR1 MNHEY, CDR2 SMNVEV (reference sequence). As processed by the authors: From reference gene primer amplification, estimates of nucleated cell counts were derived. Method: immunoSEQ multiplex PCR; TCRdb's copy keeps in-frame clones and lacks some. V and J calls and clone size follow that table, whereas D and trimming were derived from the DNA. Of fewer than 100,000 clones listed, around 87% are singletons. This clone was recorded a few times. The chain combines TRBV27 with TRBJ2-3; TRBD2 matches at 11 bases. The TCR comes from a human donor with acute or convalescent COVID-19. The donor label of this sample is uncertain. The sequenced material came from peripheral blood. The CDR3 DNA follows: TGTGCCAGCAGCCGACTAGCGGGGCGGTCGACAACCACAGATACGCAGTATTTT. Translated: CASSRLAGRSTTTDTQYF.